A selection of T cell receptor beta chains follows, all from one sample in a study of cytomegalovirus exposure and HLA in healthy donors. Data came from immunoSEQ multiplex PCR; TCRdb stores just in-frame clones and leaves some out. The data show about 120,000 clones, 85% to 90% seen once. Input material: PBMCs. Receptors were obtained from a woman aged 30 to 39 in good health and CMV-seronegative. The CDR3 runs from the conserved cysteine through the conserved F or W. The order of the fields is CDR3 protein, CDR3 DNA, clone size, D gene, V gene, J gene. The D gene is left open where the match is weak. Not all rows give a size; the values are once, few, many and, for expanded clones, a class.

CASSSPGLAGLGDTQYF	TGTGCCAGCAGCTCCCCCGGACTAGCGGGGTTGGGCGATACGCAGTATTTT	NA	TRBD2	TRBV7-2	TRBJ2-3
CASSSRQSQTSYGYTF	TGTGCCAGCAGCAGCAGACAGTCCCAAACCTCCTATGGCTACACCTTC	NA	NA	TRBV13	TRBJ1-2
CASSSTSGGYTGELFF	TGTGCCAGCAGCTCCACTAGCGGGGGGTATACCGGGGAGCTGTTTTTT	NA	TRBD2	TRBV7-7	TRBJ2-2
CASSYRTGTDTQYF	TGTGCCAGCAGTTATAGGACAGGCACAGATACGCAGTATTTT	NA	NA	TRBV6-5	TRBJ2-3
CASSLLGTVYGYTF	TGTGCCAGCAGTTTATTGGGGACAGTCTATGGCTACACCTTC	NA	TRBD1	TRBV28	TRBJ1-2
CASSARDSYEQYF	TGTGCCAGCAGCGCCCGGGACAGCTACGAGCAGTACTTC	NA	TRBD1	TRBV7-9	TRBJ2-7
CASSASGGAGSEAFF	TGTGCCAGTAGTGCATCAGGGGGCGCGGGCTCTGAAGCTTTCTTT	NA	TRBD1	TRBV19	TRBJ1-1
CASSLGVTSNQPQHF	TGTGCCAGCAGCTTAGGAGTTACTAGCAATCAGCCCCAGCATTTT	NA	NA	TRBV7-2	TRBJ1-5
CASSPGTGGSGTNEKLFF	TGTGCCAGCTCGCCCGGGACAGGGGGCTCGGGGACTAATGAAAAACTGTTTTTT	few	TRBD1	TRBV18	TRBJ1-4
CASRQTALLNTEAFF	TGCGCCAGCAGACAGACAGCGCTACTTAACACTGAAGCTTTCTTT	NA	NA	TRBV5-1	TRBJ1-1